This T cell receptor beta chain was captured by sequencing in a study of cytomegalovirus exposure and HLA in healthy donors. General study results and limits: A reported reduction in N-insertions relative to the roughly 710-donor mean was seen in an Asian-associated ancestry cluster in a later analysis. Confirmation in vitro established that a few CMV-associated chains were specific for CMV antigens. In a later analysis, most CMV-associated TCR beta chains appeared HLA-restricted.

To note about this clone: As yet, its antigen is unknown.

CDR3 size: 15 residues. Germline V CDR1 and CDR2: MDHEN, SYDVKM. V shed 6 bases and J 5 bases; nucleotides not matched to a gene: 9. The PCR employed 60 Vbeta primers together with 13 Jbeta primers. This table comes from immunoSEQ multiplex PCR, and its TCRdb copy is limited to in-frame clones, with some not included. This sample lists approximately 190,000 clones; its ten largest clones have approximately 6.9%. This receptor was identified in a man aged 25-40 years in good health and CMV-seronegative. The sample comprised PBMCs. The J gene is TRBJ1-2, the V gene TRBV28; 10 nucleotides match TRBD1. The DNA for the CDR3 is TGTGCCAGCAGGCGAGATCCGGGACAGGGGTATGGCTACACCTTC. As protein: CASRRDPGQGYGYTF.